This T cell receptor beta chain was captured in a study of T cell repertoires in cytomegalovirus infection. Germline values: CDR1 LNHDA, CDR2 SQIVND (reference sequence). Trimming took off 5 bases at V and 7 bases at J, with 11 bases between the two ends. The CDR3 extends over 12 amino acids. Using its own MiXCR run on the reads, TCRdb lists one record per CDR3 protein. Of roughly 230,000 distinct CDR3 sequences listed, under 25% are singletons. The sequenced material came from CD8+ T cells from PBMCs. The V and J genes are TRBV19 and TRBJ1-2, with D perhaps matching TRBD1 (5 bases). This sequence was found in a human donor in good health (CMV status not recorded). Some clones in this sample may be carry-over from other donors' samples. The CDR3 bases are TGTGCCAGTAGTCGGGGGATCGGTGGCTACACCTTC. The encoded protein is CASSRGIGGYTF.